This TCR beta chain was found in a study of blood T cell repertoires in COVID-19. About the study: The United States, Italy and Spain provided the acute and convalescent COVID-19 samples. Sample material is recorded as cDNA or gDNA derived from T cells, B-cell-depleted T cells, or PBMCs.

Authors' analysis steps: Estimation of nucleated cell counts was performed using reference gene primer amplification. Some clones are missing from TCRdb's copy, which holds only in-frame ones; the method was immunoSEQ multiplex PCR. That table gives V, J and clone size, and the DNA gave D and trimming. The data show about 130,000 clones, roughly three quarters seen once. Germline V lookup: CDR1 SGDLS, CDR2 YYNGEE. The CDR3 extends over 17 amino acids. V dropped 1 base and J dropped 7; count of bases not matched to a gene: 15. The material sequenced was peripheral blood. The clonotype comes from a woman in her 70s with acute or convalescent COVID-19. The V and J genes are TRBV9 and TRBJ2-3; TRBD1 matches 7 bases. CDR3 region: CASSVTGDTQWGNTQYF. CDR3 coding DNA: TGTGCCAGCAGCGTAACAGGGGACACCCAGTGGGGGAATACGCAGTATTTT.